These 29 T cell receptor beta chains share one sample of origin, sequenced in a study of identical twins listed by TCRdb under 2016. Preparation of the library involved 5' RACE. Sequencing instrument: Illumina HiSeq 2000. TCRdb's own reprocessing of the public reads used fastp at Q25 and MiXCR and kept productive beta chains. Here each entry gathers all rows of one CDR3 protein and keeps the most common genes and DNA. Across this sample there are 400,000 to 600,000 distinct CDR3 sequences, with about a fifth seen only once. Approximately 0.5% of the sample is in the top ten clones. The same sample was also used in a study of yellow fever vaccine responses in identical twins.

Material for sequencing was CD4+ T cells sorted from blood. The receptors shown here come from a woman aged 18-29 years in good health.

The V and J genes are TRBV27 and TRBJ2-1; 9 bases match TRBD2. V lost 6 bases and J lost 7; bases outside the gene matches: 16. The germline gives CDR1 MNHEY, CDR2 SMNVEV (reference sequence). CDR3 length equals 17 residues. CDR3 sequence reads: CASSLGGAGGPRNEQFF. As DNA, the CDR3 is TGTGCCAGCAGCCTGGGGGGGGCGGGAGGGCCCCGTAATGAGCAGTTCTTC.

This clonotype was counted many times. The CDR3 here is CASSWNRDSTEAFF. CDR3 DNA: TGCGCCAGCAGCTGGAACAGGGACAGCACTGAAGCTTTCTTT. The J gene is TRBJ1-1, the V gene TRBV5-1; TRBD1 matches at 7 bases. The CDR3 sequence is 14 residues long. Germline CDR1 is SGHRS and CDR2 is YFSETQ. Unmatched junction bases numbered 6, after V lost 3 bases and J lost 4 bases.

CDR3 sequence: CSVDSGGSETQYF. CDR3 DNA sequence: TGCAGCGTTGATTCAGGGGGGTCAGAGACCCAGTACTTC. V gene TRBV29-1 combines with J gene TRBJ2-5, with a weak D call TRBD1 (7 bases). With 3 bases removed from V and 4 bases from J, the gap between germline ends came to 12 bases. Germline V gives CDR1 SQVTM, CDR2 ANQGSEA. This CDR3 has 13 residues.

This clonotype has a handful of counts. This chain joins TRBV15 and TRBJ2-3; D possibly corresponds to TRBD2 (6 bases). The germline V and J ends were trimmed by 1 base and 0 bases, with 23 bases remaining between them. Per germline, CDR1 LNHNV and CDR2 YYDKDF (reference sequence). The CDR3 loop spans 20 amino acids. The CDR3 DNA follows: TGTGCCACCAGCAGAGGCAGTAATCGTTGGGTCGGGAGCAGCACAGATACGCAGTATTTT. Protein: CATSRGSNRWVGSSTDTQYF.

This clonotype was seen a few times. The chain employs TRBV7-3 and TRBJ2-1; TRBD1 matches at 8 bases. CDR1 and CDR2 (germline): SGHTA, FQGTGA. The CDR3 sequence is 15 residues long. V lost 4 bases to trimming and J lost 6 bases; unmatched junction nucleotides: 8. The CDR3 nucleotides read TGTGCCAGCAGCTCCCAGGGACAGGAGGGCAATGAGCAGTTCTTC. This encodes CASSSQGQEGNEQFF.

The V gene is TRBV6-1, the J gene TRBJ1-4; 9 positions agree with TRBD1. CDR1 MNHNS and CDR2 SASEGT come from the germline V gene. V was clipped by 4 bases and J by 7 bases; unmatched bases: 7. This CDR3 is built from 15 residues. CDR3: CASSALQGASEKLFF. The CDR3 DNA sequence: TGTGCCAGCAGTGCCCTACAGGGGGCCAGTGAAAAACTGTTTTTT.

Only a few counts were recorded for this clonotype. V gene TRBV6-1 combines with J gene TRBJ2-7; D is perhaps TRBD1 (6 bases). Trimming left V 4 bases short and J 2 bases short, with 12 bases between. Germline CDR1 is MNHNS and CDR2 is SASEGT. CDR3 length: 14 residues. The CDR3 nucleotides read TGTGCCAGCAGTGCGAAAACAGGGACCTACGAGCAGTACGTC. This translates into CASSAKTGTYEQYV.

This rearrangement joins TRBV5-6 to TRBJ1-1; a possible D gene is TRBD1 (5 bases). The germline V gene encodes CDR1 SGHDT and CDR2 YYEEEE. Trimming took off 6 bases at V and 0 bases at J, with 12 bases between the two ends. The CDR3 contains 14 residues. CDR3 residues: CASIRGTVNTEAFF. The CDR3, as DNA: TGTGCCAGCATCCGTGGGACGGTGAACACTGAAGCTTTCTTT.

This clonotype was seen only a few times. This rearrangement joins TRBV6-1 to TRBJ2-7, with no clear D. The CDR3 has 12 amino acids. V gave up 7 bases and J gave up 7 bases, with 14 bases separating them. Germline CDR1 MNHNS, CDR2 SASEGT. The CDR3 coding sequence is TGTGCCAGCAATGTTAGGGTCACTGAGCAGTACGTC. Protein sequence: CASNVRVTEQYV.

V gene TRBV12-3 or TRBV12-4 combines with J gene TRBJ2-5; no reliable D call. This CDR3 is 13 amino acids long. Trimming stripped 3 bases from V and 7 bases from J, with 12 bases between. Written as DNA, the CDR3 is TGTGCCAGCAGTTTTGAGGCTCGGAGGACCCAGTACTTC. It yields the protein CASSFEARRTQYF.

The V call is TRBV20-1, the J call TRBJ1-1; D is uncertain. The CDR3 spans 11 residues. Germline CDR1 DFQATT, CDR2 SNEGSKA (reference sequence). V gave up 3 bases and J gave up 5 bases, with 7 bases separating them. The CDR3 protein is CSASWKTEAFF. The CDR3 DNA follows: TGCAGTGCTAGTTGGAAAACTGAAGCTTTCTTT.

The J gene is TRBJ2-1, the V gene TRBV18, with TRBD1 matching 9 bases. The V gene's germline CDR1 is KGHSH and CDR2 LQKENI. The CDR3 is made up of 17 amino acids. V dropped 3 bases and J dropped 4; count of bases not matched to a gene: 10. CDR3 in amino acids: CASSPPSGTGFYNEQFF. In DNA form, the CDR3 reads TGTGCCAGCTCACCCCCGTCAGGGACAGGGTTTTACAATGAGCAGTTCTTC.

This chain connects TRBV12-3 or TRBV12-4 to TRBJ2-1, with TRBD1 identical over 7 bases. V lost 5 bases, J lost 6 bases, and 10 bases stayed unmatched. The CDR3 loop spans 15 amino acids. The CDR3 DNA reads as TGTGCCAGCAGTCACCCCGGGACAGAGACCAATGAGCAGTTCTTC. Encoded protein: CASSHPGTETNEQFF.

The chain is built from TRBV11-3 and TRBJ2-5; 9 nucleotides match TRBD2. The trim removed 3 bases at V and 5 bases at J, leaving 7 bases unmatched. Germline lookup yields CDR1 SGHNT and CDR2 YENEEA. CDR3 length equals 15 residues. Here the CDR3 DNA reads TGTGCCAGCAGCTTCGCGGGAGGGGAGGGGGAGACCCAGTACTTC. It encodes CASSFAGGEGETQYF.

The genes are TRBV12-3 or TRBV12-4 and TRBJ2-7; D ambiguous. Trimming shortened V by 0 bases and J by 5 bases, and 2 bases separated the two germline ends. The CDR3 covers 11 residues. CDR3 DNA sequence: TGTGCCAGCAGTTTAGCGGACGAGCAGTACTTC. As protein: CASSLADEQYF.

The J gene is TRBJ2-2, the V gene TRBV10-3; 7 nucleotides align to TRBD2. The length of the CDR3 is 14 residues. The germline V gene encodes CDR1 ENHRY and CDR2 SYGVKD. With 6 bases clipped from V and 2 bases from J, the junction kept 3 bases outside the gene matches. CDR3 nucleotides: TGTGCCATCAGGGGGACTATAAACACCGGGGAGCTGTTTTTT. Translated, it gives CAIRGTINTGELFF.

This clonotype was counted a few times. V usage is TRBV2 and J usage is TRBJ1-2, with 8 nucleotides matching TRBD1. Trimming took 7 bases from V and 4 from J; bases not matched to a gene: 8. The CDR3 consists of 14 residues. CDR1 and CDR2 (germline): SNHLY, FYNNEI. The CDR3 loop is CASIADRAGYGYTF. The CDR3 nucleotides are TGTGCCAGCATCGCGGACAGGGCTGGCTATGGCTACACCTTC.

The CDR3 is CASSQGQGAYEQYV. As DNA, the CDR3 is TGCGCCAGCAGCCAAGGGCAGGGGGCCTACGAGCAGTACGTC. The chain carries TRBV4-1 and TRBJ2-7; 7 bases are shared with TRBD1. Germline CDR1 and CDR2: MGHRA and YSYEKL. V was pared by 1 base and J by 2 bases, with 2 bases of the junction left unmatched. This CDR3 spans 14 amino acids.

The chain couples TRBV20-1 to TRBJ2-3; D remains ambiguous. The germline CDR1 and CDR2 sequences are DFQATT and SNEGSKA (reference sequence). V lost 0 bases to trimming and J lost 4 bases, with 5 bases between them. The length of the CDR3 is 12 residues. The CDR3 region has the DNA TGCAGTGCTAGAGACGGAGCAGATACGCAGTATTTT. This translates into CSARDGADTQYF.

The chain recombines TRBV21-1 with TRBJ2-4; the listed D gene, TRBD1, was not tested against the DNA. TRBV21-1 is termed a pseudogene. CDR3 length equals 16 residues. CDR3 residues: CASRGTEAIAKNIQYF. For the CDR3, the DNA is TGTGCCAGCAGGGGGACAGAAGCTATAGCCAAAAACATTCAGTACTTC.

In this sample, this clonotype turned up a few times. The genes are TRBV18 and TRBJ1-2, with a possible D match to TRBD1 (5 bases). Germline loops: CDR1 KGHSH, CDR2 LQKENI. This CDR3 has 15 amino acids. Trimming took off 3 bases at V and 1 base at J, with 12 bases between the two ends. This chain's CDR3 is CASSPGPNSNYGYTF. The CDR3 DNA reads as TGTGCCAGCTCACCGGGACCGAACAGTAACTATGGCTACACCTTC.

A few counts support this clonotype. The chain joins TRBV6-1 to TRBJ2-1; tentative D call: TRBD2 (6 bases). Trimming cost V 6 bases and J 7 bases, with 22 bases left between them. The CDR3 sequence is 16 residues long. The germline V gene has CDR1 MNHNS and CDR2 SASEGT. The CDR3 spells CASSSTAGTPNNEQFF. The CDR3, as DNA: TGTGCCAGCAGCTCAACCGCCGGGACTCCCAATAATGAGCAGTTCTTC.

This clonotype has just a few counts. The CDR3 loop reads CASSIRSWGLAGTISYNEQFF. The CDR3 nucleotides are TGTGCCAGTAGTATAAGGTCCTGGGGACTAGCGGGCACAATCTCCTACAATGAGCAGTTCTTC. This sequence joins TRBV19 and TRBJ2-1; 12 bases are shared with TRBD2. The CDR3 covers 21 residues. Germline V lookup: CDR1 LNHDA, CDR2 SQIVND (reference sequence). The V and J ends lost 2 bases and 0 bases, in that order; junction bases with no gene match: 14.

This clonotype turned up a few times. The chain carries TRBV29-1 and TRBJ1-1; 7 nucleotides align to TRBD1. The CDR3 is made up of 11 amino acids. Germline V lookup: CDR1 SQVTM, CDR2 ANQGSEA. The V gene end was trimmed by 7 bases and the J gene end by 3 bases; junction bases not matched to a gene: 2. In nucleotides, the CDR3 is TGCAGCGGTGGACAGGACACTGAAGCTTTCTTT. Its protein product is CSGGQDTEAFF. Together with reference TRBV29-1 and TRBJ1-1, the CDR3 gives the full variable domain: SAVISQKPSRDICQRGTSLTIQCQVDSQVTMMFWYRQQPGQSLTLIATANQGSEATYESGFVIDKFPISRPNLTFSTLTVSNMSPEDSSIYLCSGGQDTEAFFGQGTRLTVV.

The V gene is TRBV5-5, the J gene TRBJ2-2, with unresolved D. The germline V and J ends were trimmed by 1 base and 3 bases, with 4 bases remaining between them. The CDR3 loop spans 13 amino acids. Per germline, CDR1 SGHKS and CDR2 YYEKEE (reference sequence). The CDR3: CASSLFHTGELFF. CDR3 in DNA: TGTGCCAGCAGCTTGTTCCACACCGGGGAGCTGTTTTTT.

This chain joins TRBV7-9 and TRBJ2-5; 7 bases are shared with TRBD1. V trimming: 5 bases; J trimming: 0 bases; junction bases outside the gene matches: 3. This CDR3 is 14 amino acids long. Germline CDR1 reads SEHNR; CDR2 reads FQNEAQ (reference sequence). The CDR3 reads CASSHDRDQETQYF. The CDR3 DNA is TGTGCCAGCAGCCACGACAGGGACCAAGAGACCCAGTACTTC.

This clonotype has more than one count but fewer than ten. This chain connects TRBV6-4 to TRBJ2-2; no firm D call. Germline CDR1 reads MRHNA; CDR2 reads SNTAGT. The length of the CDR3 is 13 residues. Trimming left V 4 bases short and J 3 bases short, with 6 bases between. Here the CDR3 reads CASSVSDTGELFF. The CDR3 DNA reads TGTGCCAGCAGTGTCAGTGACACCGGGGAGCTGTTTTTT.

This clonotype was picked up a small number of times. This chain links TRBV10-3 with TRBJ2-2; a possible D gene is TRBD2 (5 bases). The CDR3 loop spans 15 amino acids. CDR1 is ENHRY and CDR2 is SYGVKD in the germline V gene. V lost 10 bases to trimming and J lost 0 bases, with 15 bases between them. CDR3: CATSHGESNTGELFF. CDR3 DNA sequence: TGTGCCACCTCCCACGGGGAATCGAACACCGGGGAGCTGTTTTTT.

This clonotype was counted between two and nine times. The chain links TRBV24-1 to TRBJ2-2, with 7 positions matching TRBD1. The CDR3 totals 15 residues. Looked up from germline, CDR1 is KGHDR and CDR2 is SFDVKD. Trimming took 4 bases from V and 5 from J; bases not matched to a gene: 6. The CDR3 here is CATSEPGTDTGELFF. The CDR3 DNA is TGTGCCACCAGTGAACCCGGGACAGATACCGGGGAGCTGTTTTTT.